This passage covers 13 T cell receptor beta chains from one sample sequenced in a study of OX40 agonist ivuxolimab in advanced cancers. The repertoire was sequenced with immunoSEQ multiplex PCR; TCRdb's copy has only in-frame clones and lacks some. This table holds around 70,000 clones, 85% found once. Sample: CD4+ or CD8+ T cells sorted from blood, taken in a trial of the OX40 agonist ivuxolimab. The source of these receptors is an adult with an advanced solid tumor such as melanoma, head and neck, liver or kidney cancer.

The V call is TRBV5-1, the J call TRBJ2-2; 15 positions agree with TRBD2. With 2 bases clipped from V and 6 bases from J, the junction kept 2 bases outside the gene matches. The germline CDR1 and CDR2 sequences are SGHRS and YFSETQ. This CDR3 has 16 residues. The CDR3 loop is CASSFGTSGRSGELFF. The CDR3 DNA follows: TGCGCCAGCAGCTTTGGGACTAGCGGGAGGTCCGGGGAGCTGTTTTTT.

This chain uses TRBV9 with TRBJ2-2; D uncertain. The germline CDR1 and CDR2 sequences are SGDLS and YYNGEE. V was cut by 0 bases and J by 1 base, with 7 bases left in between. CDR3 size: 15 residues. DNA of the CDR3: TGTGCCAGCAGCGTAGGACACTTGAACACCGGGGAGCTGTTTTTT. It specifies CASSVGHLNTGELFF. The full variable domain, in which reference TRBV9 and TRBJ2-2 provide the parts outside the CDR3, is DSGVTQTPKHLITATGQRVTLRCSPRSGDLSVYWYQQSLDQGLQFLIQYYNGEERAKGNILERFSAQQFPDLHSELNLSSLELGDSALYFCASSVGHLNTGELFFGEGSRLTVL.

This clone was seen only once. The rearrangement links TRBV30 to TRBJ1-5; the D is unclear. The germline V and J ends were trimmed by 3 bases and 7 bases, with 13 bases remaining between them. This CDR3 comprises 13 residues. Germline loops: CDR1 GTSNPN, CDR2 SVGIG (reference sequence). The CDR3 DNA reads TGTGCCTGGAGGATGGACCGCGAGCAGCCCCAGCATTTT. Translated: CAWRMDREQPQHF.

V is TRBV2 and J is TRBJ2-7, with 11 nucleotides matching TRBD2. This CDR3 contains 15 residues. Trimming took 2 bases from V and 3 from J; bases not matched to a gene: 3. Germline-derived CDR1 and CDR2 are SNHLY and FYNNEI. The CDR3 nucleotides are TGTGCCAGCAGTGAAAGACTAGCGGGAATCTACGAGCAGTACTTC. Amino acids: CASSERLAGIYEQYF.

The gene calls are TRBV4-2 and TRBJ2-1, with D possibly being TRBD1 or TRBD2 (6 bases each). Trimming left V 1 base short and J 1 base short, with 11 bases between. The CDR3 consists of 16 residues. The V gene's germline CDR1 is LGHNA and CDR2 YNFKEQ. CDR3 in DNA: TGTGCCAGCAGCCAAGCGAAGGGGGGATCCTACAATGAGCAGTTCTTC. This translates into CASSQAKGGSYNEQFF.

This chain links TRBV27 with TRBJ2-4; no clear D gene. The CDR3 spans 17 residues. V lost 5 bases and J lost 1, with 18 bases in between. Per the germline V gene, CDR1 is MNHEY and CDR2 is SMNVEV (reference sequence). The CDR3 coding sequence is TGTGCCAGCAGTCCCCGTCGGCCGCAGGAGGCCAAAAACATTCAGTACTTC. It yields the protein CASSPRRPQEAKNIQYF.

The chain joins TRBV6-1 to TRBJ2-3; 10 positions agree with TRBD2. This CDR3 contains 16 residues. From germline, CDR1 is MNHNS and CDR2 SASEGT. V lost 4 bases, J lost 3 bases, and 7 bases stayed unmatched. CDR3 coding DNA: TGTGCCAGCAGTGCGTCTAGCGGGAGTGTTACAGATACGCAGTATTTT. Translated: CASSASSGSVTDTQYF.

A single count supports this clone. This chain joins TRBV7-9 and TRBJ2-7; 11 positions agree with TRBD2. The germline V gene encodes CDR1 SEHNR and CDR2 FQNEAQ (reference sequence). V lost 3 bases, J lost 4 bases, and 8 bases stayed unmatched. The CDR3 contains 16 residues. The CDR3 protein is CASSFRGTSGSYEQYF. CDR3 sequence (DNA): TGTGCCAGCAGCTTTCGAGGAACTAGCGGGAGTTACGAGCAGTACTTC.

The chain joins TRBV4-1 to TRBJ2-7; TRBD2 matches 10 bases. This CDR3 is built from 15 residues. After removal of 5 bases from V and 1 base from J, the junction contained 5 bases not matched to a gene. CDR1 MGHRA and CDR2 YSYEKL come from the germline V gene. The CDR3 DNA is TGCGCCAGCAGCTCAGCGGGAGGGTGGTCCTACGAGCAGTACTTC. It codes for CASSSAGGWSYEQYF.

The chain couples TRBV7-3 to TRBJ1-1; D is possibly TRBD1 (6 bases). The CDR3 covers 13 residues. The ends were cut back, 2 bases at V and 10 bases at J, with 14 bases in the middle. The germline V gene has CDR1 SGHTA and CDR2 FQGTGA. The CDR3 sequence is CASSLAPQGIAFF. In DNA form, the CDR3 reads TGTGCCAGCAGCTTAGCCCCACAGGGAATAGCTTTCTTT.

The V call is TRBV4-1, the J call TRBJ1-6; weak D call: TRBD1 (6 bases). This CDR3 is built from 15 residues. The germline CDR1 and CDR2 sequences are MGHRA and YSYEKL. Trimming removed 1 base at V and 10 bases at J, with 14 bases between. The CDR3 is CASSQVQQGRSPLHF. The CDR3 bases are TGCGCCAGCAGCCAAGTTCAGCAGGGGAGGTCACCCCTCCACTTT.

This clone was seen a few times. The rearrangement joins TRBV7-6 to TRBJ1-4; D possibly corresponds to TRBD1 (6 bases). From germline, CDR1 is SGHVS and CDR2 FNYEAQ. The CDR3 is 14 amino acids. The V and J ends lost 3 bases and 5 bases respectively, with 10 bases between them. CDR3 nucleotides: TGTGCCAGCAGCTTTGGGGGCGGGAATGAAAAACTGTTTTTT. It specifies CASSFGGGNEKLFF.

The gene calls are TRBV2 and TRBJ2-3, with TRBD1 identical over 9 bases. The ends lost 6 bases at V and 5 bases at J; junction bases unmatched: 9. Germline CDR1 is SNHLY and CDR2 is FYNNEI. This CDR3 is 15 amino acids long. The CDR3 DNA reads TGTGCCAGCAGCACCGGGACAGGGTACAGAGATACGCAGTATTTT. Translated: CASSTGTGYRDTQYF.